Included here is one T cell receptor (beta chain) sequence, with context. The protocol was immunoSEQ multiplex PCR, while the TCRdb copy is restricted to in-frame clones and leaves out a portion. This sample has some 43,000 clones, with approximately 69% found just once. The data were taken from a study of cytotoxic CD8 clonotypes in ibrutinib-treated CLL. The germline CDR1 and CDR2 sequences are SGHTA and FQGNSA. The CDR3 is 14 residues long. The J segment lost 7 bases and the V segment lost 0 bases, leaving 3 bases of the junction unmatched. The V call is TRBV7-2, the J call TRBJ2-1, with 7 positions matching TRBD2. Specimen: PBMCs, collected after 12 months of ibrutinib treatment. The sequence came from a human donor with chronic lymphocytic leukemia. The CDR3 is CASSLAGGWNEQFF. In nucleotides, the CDR3 is TGTGCCAGCAGCTTAGCGGGGGGGTGGAATGAGCAGTTCTTC.